This T cell receptor beta chain was sequenced for a study of Graves' ophthalmopathy and Graves' hyperthyroidism. TCR beta CDR3 amplification used RNA transcripts. Investigators did first-round RT-PCR with HTBI primers, then second-round multiplex PCR. TCRdb reprocessed the multiplex PCR reads with MiXCR, giving one entry per CDR3 protein. Altogether approximately 1.2 million distinct CDR3 sequences are present, roughly two fifths being singletons, with the ten largest covering around 10%. The study excluded patients with other autoimmune diseases, uncontrolled infections, pregnancy or lactation. Many counts were recorded for this clonotype. The source is an adult man with Graves' hyperthyroidism. Sequencing was performed on peripheral blood or thyroid tissue (not recorded which).

This CDR3 reads CASSLVAGNTEAFF. CDR3 nucleotides: TGTGCCAGCAGCTTGGTAGCAGGGAACACTGAAGCTTTCTTT. The chain employs TRBV7-8 and TRBJ1-1, with D uncertain. Germline V gene data show CDR1 as SGHVS and CDR2 as FQNEAQ. This CDR3 comprises 14 residues. The V end lost 3 bases, the J end lost 1 base, and 9 bases lay between the germline ends.